Here is one T cell receptor (beta chain) with its context. What it binds is unknown. These data are taken from a study of cytomegalovirus exposure and HLA in healthy donors. Study overall: A data release that came early held 80 million or so unique TCRs from HLA-typed donors. Broader study findings: In a later analysis, parvovirus B19, influenza, CMV and Epstein-Barr virus appeared linked to several top co-occurrence clusters. Most TCR beta V segments were productive about 90% or about 30% of the time in an earlier analysis.

Vbeta (60) and Jbeta (13) primers were used in the PCR. Generated by immunoSEQ multiplex PCR, the TCRdb table keeps only in-frame clones and is missing some. The sample has around 160,000 clones, and its top ten clones hold around 1.5%. The CDR3 runs to 14 residues. Germline CDR1 SGHTA, CDR2 FQGNSA. Germline trimming cut 1 base from V and 4 bases from J; bases unmatched to any gene: 2. The clonotype comes from a woman aged 45 to 65 in good health and CMV-seronegative. The chain has TRBV7-2 and TRBJ2-7; 9 bases line up with TRBD2. Sequences were obtained from PBMCs. The CDR3 region has the DNA TGTGCCAGCAGCTTAGGGACTAGCGCATACGAGCAGTACTTC. It translates to CASSLGTSAYEQYF. Full variable domain (remainder filled in from reference TRBV7-2 and TRBJ2-7): GAGVSQSPSNKVTEKGKDVELRCDPISGHTALYWYRQSLGQGLEFLIYFQGNSAPDKSGLPSDRFSAERTGGSVSTLTIQRTQQEDSAVYLCASSLGTSAYEQYFGPGTRLTVT.